This record looks at one T cell receptor (beta chain) sequence and its context. Its matching antigen is unknown. A much larger clone sits a single nucleotide away, making a read error possible. The entry originates in a study of glioma-infiltrating T cells. Amplification of TCR alpha and beta CDR3 regions from RNA used iRepertoire nested multiplex PCR. Via MiXCR, TCRdb re-called the multiplex PCR reads, giving one row per CDR3 protein. The sample contains roughly 200,000 distinct CDR3 sequences, 30% to 40% of which appear only once. Whole-study findings and limits: Only very few CDR3 sequences appeared in both tissue and blood.

Looked up from germline, CDR1 is SGHVS and CDR2 is FNYEAQ. The V end was cut by 3 bases, the J end by 2 bases, with 12 bases between. CDR3 size: 15 residues. Sequenced material: glioma tissue, nonneoplastic brain tissue, or PBMCs (not recorded which). This chain connects TRBV7-6 to TRBJ2-3; no reliable D call. The sequence was obtained from a human donor with low-grade glioma or glioblastoma, undergoing nonglioma brain surgery, or in good health (not recorded which). For the CDR3, the DNA is TGTGCCAGCAGCTTTCGACCCTCAAACACAGATACGCAGTATTTT. Residues: CASSFRPSNTDTQYF. Looking up the rest from reference TRBV7-6 and TRBJ2-3 gives the full variable domain: GAGVSQSPRYKVTKRGQDVALRCDPISGHVSLYWYRQALGQGPEFLTYFNYEAQQDKSGLPNDRFSAERPEGSISTLTIQRTEQRDSAMYRCASSFRPSNTDTQYFGPGTRLTVL.